The next 18 T cell receptor beta chains were all read from a single sample in a study of regulatory and conventional T cells in RAG deficiency. Blood CD4+ CD25-low CD127-high conventional T cells supplied the genomic DNA template. TCRdb keeps only in-frame clones here, not all; method: immunoSEQ multiplex PCR. This sample has about 29,000 clones, with about 95% found just once. These data are also associated with another study on regulatory T cells. That report adds: Primers: 52 TRBV forward and 13 TRBJ reverse.

Sequenced material: CD25- CD4+ T cells sorted from blood. The receptors originated from a human donor in good health.

The genes are TRBV7-2 and TRBJ2-5; maybe TRBD1 (6 bases). The CDR3 covers 15 residues. Trimming left V 1 base short and J 3 bases short, with 12 bases between. The V gene's germline CDR1 is SGHTA and CDR2 FQGNSA. CDR3 sequence: CASSLGPDRKETQYF. In nucleotides, the CDR3 is TGTGCCAGCAGCTTAGGCCCGGACAGAAAAGAGACCCAGTACTTC. Variable domain in full (rest from reference TRBV7-2 and TRBJ2-5): GAGVSQSPSNKVTEKGKDVELRCDPISGHTALYWYRQSLGQGLEFLIYFQGNSAPDKSGLPSDRFSAERTGGSVSTLTIQRTQQEDSAVYLCASSLGPDRKETQYFGPGTRLLVL.

This clone has only one observation. This CDR3 reads CASSPRGGRSTDTQYF. DNA for the CDR3: TGTGCCAGCAGCCCGCGGGGGGGTCGTAGCACAGATACGCAGTATTTT. The chain employs TRBV11-3 and TRBJ2-3; 9 nucleotides agree with TRBD2. The germline V gene has CDR1 SGHNT and CDR2 YENEEA. The CDR3 is made up of 16 amino acids. V was pared by 5 bases and J by 0 bases, with 6 bases of the junction left unmatched.

This chain connects TRBV7-9 to TRBJ2-7; 10 bases agree with TRBD1. Germline V CDR1 and CDR2: SEHNR, FQNEAQ (reference sequence). This CDR3 comprises 14 residues. V trimming: 3 bases; J trimming: 3 bases; junction bases outside the gene matches: 2. The CDR3 region is CASSLGQGNYEQYF. CDR3 DNA: TGTGCCAGCAGCTTGGGACAGGGGAACTACGAGCAGTACTTC.

The rearrangement uses TRBV29-1 and TRBJ1-1; 7 bases map to TRBD1. Germline V CDR1 and CDR2: SQVTM, ANQGSEA. The CDR3 extends over 13 amino acids. After removal of 6 bases from V and 0 bases from J, the junction contained 4 bases not matched to a gene. CDR3 sequence reads: CSVVGQMNTEAFF. CDR3 in DNA: TGCAGCGTCGTGGGACAGATGAACACTGAAGCTTTCTTT.

This CDR3 is CASSLARGLETQYF. The DNA of the CDR3 is TGTGCCAGCAGTTTAGCCAGGGGGCTGGAGACCCAGTACTTC. The chain recombines TRBV27 with TRBJ2-5; 8 bases fit TRBD1. Germline lookup yields CDR1 MNHEY and CDR2 SMNVEV (reference sequence). The CDR3 is made up of 14 amino acids. V lost 2 bases, J lost 5 bases, and 4 bases stayed unmatched.

V and J are TRBV6-6 and TRBJ2-7, with 7 bases fitting TRBD2. The CDR3 is 14 residues long. The V gene's germline CDR1 is MNHNY and CDR2 SVGAGI (reference sequence). J was trimmed by 1 base and V by 6 bases; bases with no gene match: 6. The CDR3 reads CASRLAGESYEQYF. As DNA, the CDR3 is TGTGCCAGCAGGTTGGCGGGGGAATCCTACGAGCAGTACTTC.

Worth noting for this clone: Additional DNA sequences in this sample encode the identical CDR3. The chain couples TRBV19 to TRBJ1-1; 7 bases are a match to TRBD1. The CDR3 consists of 15 residues. Germline V gene lookup returns CDR1 LNHDA and CDR2 SQIVND (reference sequence). V dropped 6 bases and J dropped 0; count of bases not matched to a gene: 7. CDR3 residues: CASSFRQGMNTEAFF. CDR3 DNA: TGTGCCAGTAGCTTCAGACAGGGAATGAACACTGAAGCTTTCTTT.

This chain uses TRBV7-3 with TRBJ2-4; 11 bases are a match to TRBD2. With V trimmed by 6 bases and J by 6 bases, 1 base remained unmatched. CDR3 length equals 13 residues. CDR1 SGHTA and CDR2 FQGTGA come from the germline V gene. This CDR3 is CASSSGGGNIQYF. The CDR3 DNA reads as TGTGCCAGCAGTAGCGGGGGGGGAAACATTCAGTACTTC. The full variable domain, in which reference TRBV7-3 and TRBJ2-4 provide the parts outside the CDR3, is GAGVSQTPSNKVTEKGKYVELRCDPISGHTALYWYRQSLGQGPEFLIYFQGTGAADDSGLPNDRFFAVRPEGSVSTLKIQRTERGDSAVYLCASSSGGGNIQYFGAGTRLSVL.

The chain is built from TRBV21-1 and TRBJ1-5. TRBV21-1 is flagged as a pseudogene. The CDR3 is made up of 17 amino acids. The DNA of the CDR3 is TGTGCCAGCAGCAACCACTACGGGTATCCCCCCCATCAGCCCCAGCATTTT. Its translation is CASSNHYGYPPHQPQHF.

The genes are TRBV2 and TRBJ1-5; maybe TRBD1 (6 bases). Looked up from germline, CDR1 is SNHLY and CDR2 is FYNNEI. The CDR3 sequence is 14 residues long. Trimming shortened V by 7 bases and J by 7 bases, and 17 bases separated the two germline ends. CDR3 sequence reads: CASMWQGTNQPQHF. CDR3 coding DNA: TGTGCCAGCATGTGGCAGGGGACAAACCAGCCCCAGCATTTT.

The chain carries TRBV19 and TRBJ1-5; D may be TRBD1 (5 bases). Trimming removed 8 bases from V and 2 bases from J, with 16 bases in between. The CDR3 sequence is 15 residues long. CDR1 and CDR2 (germline): LNHDA, SQIVND (reference sequence). The CDR3 DNA sequence: TGTGCCAGTCGACCCCGGGGGGACGGCAATCAGCCCCAGCATTTT. Protein: CASRPRGDGNQPQHF.

V usage is TRBV5-1 and J usage is TRBJ2-7; 8 positions match TRBD1. The ends lost 2 bases at V and 1 base at J; junction bases unmatched: 5. The CDR3 is 15 amino acids. Germline V gene lookup returns CDR1 SGHRS and CDR2 YFSETQ. The DNA for the CDR3 is TGCGCCAGCAGCTTTGGACAGGGTGGGTCCTACGAGCAGTACTTC. Translated: CASSFGQGGSYEQYF.

The chain combines TRBV21-1 with TRBJ1-2; the D call TRBD1 from the table was never checked on the DNA. TRBV21-1 is reported as a pseudogene. The CDR3 is 16 amino acids. DNA of the CDR3: TGTGCCAGCAGCAAAGCGGGCCAAACTGTTAACTATGGCTACACCTTC. Translation: CASSKAGQTVNYGYTF.

J is TRBJ2-2 and V is TRBV5-1, with D perhaps TRBD1 (5 bases). Trimming pared 1 base from V and 0 bases from J, leaving 10 bases between. The CDR3 totals 16 residues. CDR1 and CDR2 (germline): SGHRS, YFSETQ. The CDR3 spells CASSLRQGTNTGELFF. DNA for the CDR3: TGCGCCAGCAGCTTGAGGCAGGGCACGAACACCGGGGAGCTGTTTTTT.

The chain uses TRBV10-3 and TRBJ1-1; D gene ambiguous. Trimming cost V 7 bases and J 1 base, with 4 bases left between them. CDR3 length equals 11 residues. Germline V CDR1 and CDR2: ENHRY, SYGVKD. The CDR3 DNA follows: TGTGCCATCATAGCGAACACTGAAGCTTTCTTT. Encoded protein: CAIIANTEAFF.

The chain has TRBV5-1 and TRBJ2-7; 9 bases line up with TRBD1. The germline V gene has CDR1 SGHRS and CDR2 YFSETQ. V trimming: 4 bases; J trimming: 2 bases; junction bases outside the gene matches: 1. The CDR3 consists of 13 residues. The CDR3 nucleotides read TGCGCCAGCAGCGGGACAGGGACCTACGAGCAGTACTTC. Amino acids: CASSGTGTYEQYF.

The chain recombines TRBV6-5 with TRBJ1-1, with D unclear. The CDR3 runs 15 residues. Between the trimmed V and J ends, which lost 0 bases and 0 bases, there was a span of 8 bases. Germline V gives CDR1 MNHEY, CDR2 SVGAGI. The CDR3 reads CASSYSEPMNTEAFF. In DNA form, the CDR3 reads TGTGCCAGCAGTTACTCGGAGCCAATGAACACTGAAGCTTTCTTT.

The chain links TRBV11-2 to TRBJ2-7, with D perhaps TRBD2 (5 bases). Germline V gene lookup returns CDR1 SGHAT and CDR2 FQNNGV. The length of the CDR3 is 15 residues. Trimming stripped 5 bases from V and 0 bases from J, with 14 bases between. The CDR3 DNA is TGTGCCAGCAGCCCCCTGAGGAGGAGCTCCTACGAGCAGTACTTC. Amino acids: CASSPLRRSSYEQYF. Supplemented by reference TRBV11-2 and TRBJ2-7, the full variable domain reads EAGVAQSPRYKIIEKRQSVAFWCNPISGHATLYWYQQILGQGPKLLIQFQNNGVVDDSQLPKDRFSAERLKGVDSTLKIQPAKLEDSAVYLCASSPLRRSSYEQYFGPGTRLTVT.